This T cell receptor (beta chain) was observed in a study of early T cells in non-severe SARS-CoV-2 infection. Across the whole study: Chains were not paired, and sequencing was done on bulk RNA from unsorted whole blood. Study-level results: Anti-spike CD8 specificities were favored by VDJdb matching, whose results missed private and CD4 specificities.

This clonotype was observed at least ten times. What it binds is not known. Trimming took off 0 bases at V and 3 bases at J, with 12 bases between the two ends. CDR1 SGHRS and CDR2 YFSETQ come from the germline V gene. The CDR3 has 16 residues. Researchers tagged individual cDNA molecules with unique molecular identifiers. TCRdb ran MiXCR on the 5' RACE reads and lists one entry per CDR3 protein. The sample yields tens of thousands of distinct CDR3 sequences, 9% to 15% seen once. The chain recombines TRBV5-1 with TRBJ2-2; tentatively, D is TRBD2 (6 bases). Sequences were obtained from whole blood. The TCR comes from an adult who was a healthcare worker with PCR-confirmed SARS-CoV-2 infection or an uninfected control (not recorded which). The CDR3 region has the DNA TGCGCCAGCAGCTTGGCGGTAGGGGACTACACCGGGGAGCTGTTTTTT. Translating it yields CASSLAVGDYTGELFF.